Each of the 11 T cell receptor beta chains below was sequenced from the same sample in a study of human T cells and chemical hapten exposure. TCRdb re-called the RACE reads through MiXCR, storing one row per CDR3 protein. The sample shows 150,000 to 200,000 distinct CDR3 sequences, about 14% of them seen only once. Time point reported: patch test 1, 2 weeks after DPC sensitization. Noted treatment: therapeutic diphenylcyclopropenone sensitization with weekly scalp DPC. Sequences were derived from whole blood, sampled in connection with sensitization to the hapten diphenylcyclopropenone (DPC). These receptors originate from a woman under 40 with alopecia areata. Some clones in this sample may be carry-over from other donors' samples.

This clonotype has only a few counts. The CDR3 here is CASSQLTGTGGISPLHF. The CDR3 nucleotides read TGTGCCAGCAGCCAACTTACCGGGACAGGGGGCATTTCACCCCTCCACTTT. This sequence joins TRBV4-2 and TRBJ1-6, with 12 positions matching TRBD1. The CDR3 has 17 amino acids. The J segment lost 9 bases and the V segment lost 2 bases, leaving 8 bases of the junction unmatched. CDR1 is LGHNA, CDR2 YNFKEQ, per germline.

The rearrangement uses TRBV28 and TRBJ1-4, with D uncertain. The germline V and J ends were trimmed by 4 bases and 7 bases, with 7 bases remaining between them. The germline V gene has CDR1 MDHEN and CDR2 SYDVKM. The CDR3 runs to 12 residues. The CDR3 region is CASSSRREKLFF. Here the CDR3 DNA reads TGTGCCAGCAGTTCCCGCCGTGAAAAACTGTTTTTT.

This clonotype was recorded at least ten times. CDR3 bases: TGTGCCAGCAGCGTAGCCTCTGGGGCCAACGTCCTGACTTTC. Amino acids: CASSVASGANVLTF. V usage is TRBV9 and J usage is TRBJ2-6; D gene ambiguous. The CDR3 sequence is 14 residues long. V gave up 0 bases and J gave up 0 bases, with 1 base separating them. CDR1 SGDLS and CDR2 YYNGEE come from the germline V gene.

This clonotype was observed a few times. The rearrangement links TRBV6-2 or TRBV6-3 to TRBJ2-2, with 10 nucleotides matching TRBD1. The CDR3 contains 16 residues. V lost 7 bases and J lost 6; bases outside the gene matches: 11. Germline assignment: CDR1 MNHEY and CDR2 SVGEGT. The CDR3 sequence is CASNIRQGAVAGELFF. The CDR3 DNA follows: TGTGCCAGCAACATCCGACAGGGGGCTGTAGCCGGGGAGCTGTTTTTT.

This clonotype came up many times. The CDR3 sequence is CASSSPNQAQPQHF. CDR3 nucleotide sequence: TGTGCCAGCAGTTCCCCCAACCAGGCTCAGCCCCAGCATTTT. The rearrangement uses TRBV27 and TRBJ1-5; no firm D call. Per the germline V gene, CDR1 is MNHEY and CDR2 is SMNVEV (reference sequence). The CDR3 length is 14 residues. Trimming removed 4 bases at V and 6 bases at J, with 13 bases between.

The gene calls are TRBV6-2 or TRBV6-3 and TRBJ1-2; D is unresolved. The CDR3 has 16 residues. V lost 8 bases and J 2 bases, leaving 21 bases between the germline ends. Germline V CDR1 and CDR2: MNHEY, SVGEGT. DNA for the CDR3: TGTGCCAGCGTCGGGGAGAAAGATGTAGAGAACTATGGCTACACCTTC. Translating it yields CASVGEKDVENYGYTF.

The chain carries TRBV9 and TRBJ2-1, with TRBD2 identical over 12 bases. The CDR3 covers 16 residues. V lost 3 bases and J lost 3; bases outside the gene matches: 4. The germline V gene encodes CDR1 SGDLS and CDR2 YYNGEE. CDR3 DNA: TGTGCCAGCAGCGAGACTAGCGGGAGTGACTACAATGAGCAGTTCTTC. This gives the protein CASSETSGSDYNEQFF.

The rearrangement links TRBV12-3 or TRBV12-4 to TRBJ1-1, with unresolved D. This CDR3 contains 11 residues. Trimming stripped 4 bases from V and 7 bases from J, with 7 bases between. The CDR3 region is CASSYGYEAFF. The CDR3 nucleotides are TGTGCCAGCAGTTACGGATATGAAGCTTTCTTT.

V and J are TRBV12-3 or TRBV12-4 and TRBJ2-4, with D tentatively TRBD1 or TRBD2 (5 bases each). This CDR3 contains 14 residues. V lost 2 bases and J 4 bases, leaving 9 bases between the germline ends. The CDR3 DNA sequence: TGTGCCAGCAGTTTATGGGACGGTAAAAACATTCAGTACTTC. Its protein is CASSLWDGKNIQYF.

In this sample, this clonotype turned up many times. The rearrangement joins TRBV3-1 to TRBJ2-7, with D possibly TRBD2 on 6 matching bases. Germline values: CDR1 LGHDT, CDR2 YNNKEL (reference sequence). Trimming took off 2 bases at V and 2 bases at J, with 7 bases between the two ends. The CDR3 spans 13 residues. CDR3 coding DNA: TGTGCCAGCAGCCAATCGGGAGCCTACGAGCAGTACTTC. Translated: CASSQSGAYEQYF.

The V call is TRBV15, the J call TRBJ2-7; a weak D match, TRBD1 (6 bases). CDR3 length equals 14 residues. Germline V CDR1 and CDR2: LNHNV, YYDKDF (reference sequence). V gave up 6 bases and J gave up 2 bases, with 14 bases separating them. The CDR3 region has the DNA TGTGCCACCAGTACCGGGACATTCCCCTACGAGCAGTACTTC. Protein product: CATSTGTFPYEQYF. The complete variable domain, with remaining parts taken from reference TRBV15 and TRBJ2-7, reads DAMVIQNPRYQVTQFGKPVTLSCSQTLNHNVMYWYQQKSSQAPKLLFHYYDKDFNNEADTPDNFQSRRPNTSFCFLDIRSPGLGDTAMYLCATSTGTFPYEQYFGPGTRLTVT.